The TCR beta chain under discussion was sequenced for a study of T cells in tuberculosis. Assay used: immunoSEQ multiplex PCR; TCRdb lists only in-frame clones, some missing. The repertoire holds some 28,000 clones, about 90% seen once, with 6% to 7% in the top ten. V gave up 6 bases and J gave up 8 bases; unmatched junction bases: 0. CDR3 length: 12 amino acids. Germline-derived CDR1 and CDR2 are ENHRY and SYGVKD. Source material: PBMCs. The source is a donor aged 10-29 years with latent tuberculosis or without tuberculosis infection. The V gene is TRBV10-3, the J gene TRBJ1-3, with 11 nucleotides matching TRBD1. CDR3 sequence: CAIRGQGDTIYF. DNA for the CDR3: TGTGCCATCAGGGGACAGGGGGACACCATATATTTT.